These 20 T cell receptor beta chains originate from one sample sequenced in a study of cytomegalovirus exposure and HLA in healthy donors. PCR primers comprised 60 Vbeta and 13 Jbeta primers. Profiling relied on immunoSEQ multiplex PCR, and the TCRdb table lists in-frame clones only, not all of them. The table includes more than 95,000 clones, more than 75% detected once. Material for sequencing was PBMCs. Receptor source: a woman in her late teens or twenties in good health and CMV-seropositive.

J is TRBJ2-5 and V is TRBV7-2; D gene unclear. The CDR3 extends over 11 amino acids. CDR1 is SGHTA and CDR2 is FQGNSA in the germline V gene. V was pared by 4 bases and J by 7 bases, with 7 bases between. In DNA form, the CDR3 reads TGTGCCAGCAGCTCCCCCGGGACCCAGTACTTC. This gives the protein CASSSPGTQYF.

The chain uses TRBV10-3 and TRBJ1-1, with a tentative D call TRBD1 (6 bases). The length of the CDR3 is 16 residues. V lost 4 bases, J lost 5 bases, and 20 bases lay in between. The germline V gene encodes CDR1 ENHRY and CDR2 SYGVKD. The CDR3 DNA follows: TGTGCCATCAGTGGACGGGGGGGCGCGAAAGGAACTGAAGCTTTCTTT. Protein product: CAISGRGGAKGTEAFF.

In this sample, this clone turned up a few times. The chain recombines TRBV13 with TRBJ2-7, with TRBD2 matching 7 bases. V was clipped by 0 bases and J by 2 bases; unmatched bases: 4. Germline V gene data show CDR1 as PRHDT and CDR2 as FYEKMQ (reference sequence). The CDR3 extends over 15 amino acids. The CDR3, as DNA: TGTGCCAGCAGCTTAGGTCCGGGAGGCACCTACGAGCAGTACTTC. The encoded protein is CASSLGPGGTYEQYF.

J is TRBJ2-1 and V is TRBV7-7; D might be TRBD2 (6 bases). CDR1 SSHAT and CDR2 FNYEAQ come from the germline V gene (reference sequence). The V end was cut by 0 bases, the J end by 1 base, with 10 bases between. This CDR3 comprises 16 residues. In DNA form, the CDR3 reads TGTGCCAGCAGCTTAGCAAGTGCGGGGTCCTACAATGAGCAGTTCTTC. Amino acid sequence: CASSLASAGSYNEQFF. The full variable domain, its missing parts supplied by reference TRBV7-7 and TRBJ2-1, is GAGVSQSPRYKVTKRGQDVTLRCDPISSHATLYWYQQALGQGPEFLTYFNYEAQPDKSGLPSDRFSAERPEGSISTLTIQRTEQRDSAMYRCASSLASAGSYNEQFFGPGTRLTVL.

The chain uses TRBV6-1 and TRBJ1-2; 7 bases are shared with TRBD1. CDR1 is MNHNS and CDR2 is SASEGT in the germline V gene. V lost 5 bases to trimming and J lost 8 bases; unmatched junction nucleotides: 8. CDR3 size: 13 residues. The CDR3 nucleotides read TGTGCCAGCAGTTTCAGGGGGGTCGGAGGCTACACCTTC. Translating it yields CASSFRGVGGYTF.

This chain uses TRBV7-2 with TRBJ1-3; weak D call: TRBD1 (6 bases). V gave up 4 bases and J gave up 3 bases, with 10 bases separating them. CDR1 SGHTA and CDR2 FQGNSA come from the germline V gene. CDR3 length: 14 residues. In nucleotides, the CDR3 is TGTGCCAGCAGCTCCCCAGGGGTTGGAAACACCATATATTTT. Amino acids: CASSSPGVGNTIYF.

This clone was detected only a few times. The rearrangement joins TRBV27 to TRBJ2-1; 7 bases line up with TRBD2. With V trimmed by 7 bases and J by 2 bases, 5 bases remained unmatched. The CDR3 has 14 amino acids. Germline loops: CDR1 MNHEY, CDR2 SMNVEV (reference sequence). The CDR3 region is CASIGGSTYNEQFF. CDR3 nucleotides: TGTGCCAGCATAGGCGGGAGCACCTACAATGAGCAGTTCTTC.

The chain links TRBV7-3 to TRBJ1-2, with 8 bases that match TRBD1. CDR1 and CDR2 from the germline V gene are SGHTA and FQGTGA. The V segment lost 0 bases and the J segment 0 bases; nucleotides outside the gene matches: 0. CDR3 length: 15 residues. The CDR3 loop is CASSLTTGANYGYTF. CDR3 nucleotide sequence: TGTGCCAGCAGCTTAACGACAGGGGCTAACTATGGCTACACCTTC.

The chain is built from TRBV5-1 and TRBJ2-1; 12 nucleotides agree with TRBD2. The V gene end was trimmed by 4 bases and the J gene end by 4 bases; junction bases not matched to a gene: 6. Germline lookup yields CDR1 SGHRS and CDR2 YFSETQ. This CDR3 spans 16 amino acids. The CDR3 reads CASSVGLAGPYNEQFF. Here the CDR3 DNA reads TGCGCCAGCAGCGTTGGACTAGCGGGACCTTACAATGAGCAGTTCTTC.

The V call is TRBV9, the J call TRBJ2-5; 7 bases agree with TRBD2. The CDR3 sequence is 14 residues long. Looked up from germline, CDR1 is SGDLS and CDR2 is YYNGEE. Trimming cost V 3 bases and J 9 bases; bases outside gene matches: 11. The CDR3 loop is CASSGRDYELPQYF. The CDR3 nucleotides read TGTGCCAGCAGCGGCCGGGACTACGAATTACCCCAGTACTTC.

V gene TRBV27 combines with J gene TRBJ2-1; 12 nucleotides agree with TRBD2. Looked up from germline, CDR1 is MNHEY and CDR2 is SMNVEV (reference sequence). The V gene end was trimmed by 6 bases and the J gene end by 9 bases; junction bases not matched to a gene: 3. The CDR3 sequence is 13 residues long. The DNA for the CDR3 is TGTGCCAGCAGGCCGGGACTAGCGGGTGAGCAGTTCTTC. It codes for CASRPGLAGEQFF.

This clone was counted only a few times. V usage is TRBV15 and J usage is TRBJ2-5, with D possibly TRBD1 on 5 matching bases. V lost 2 bases to trimming and J lost 5 bases, with 15 bases between them. The CDR3 is made up of 15 amino acids. Germline lookup yields CDR1 LNHNV and CDR2 YYDKDF (reference sequence). DNA for the CDR3: TGTGCCACCAGCAGACCAAACCAGGGCGCGGAGACCCAGTACTTC. This sequence encodes CATSRPNQGAETQYF.

V usage is TRBV6-1 and J usage is TRBJ1-2; D remains unclear. The CDR3 is 16 residues long. Germline assignment: CDR1 MNHNS and CDR2 SASEGT. The V gene lost 2 bases and the J gene lost 7 bases, with 20 bases spanning the gap. The CDR3 protein is CASSEIPNPRPGGYTF. The CDR3 bases are TGTGCCAGCAGTGAAATCCCCAACCCTAGGCCGGGTGGCTACACCTTC.

Comments on this clone: Mismatch with germline at one junction end may stem from a read error. The chain couples TRBV28 to TRBJ1-5, with D maybe TRBD1 (6 bases). In germline, CDR1 is MDHEN, CDR2 SYDVKM. CDR3 length: 15 amino acids. The CDR3 region is CASTPRGQFNHPQHF. The CDR3 coding sequence is TGTGCCAGCACCCCTCGAGGACAGTTTAATCATCCCCAGCATTTT.

J is TRBJ2-3 and V is TRBV19; a possible D gene is TRBD2 (6 bases). Germline lookup yields CDR1 LNHDA and CDR2 SQIVND (reference sequence). V was trimmed by 6 bases and J by 3 bases, leaving 13 bases between them. The CDR3 totals 14 residues. CDR3 sequence reads: CASRGLEGTDTQYF. The CDR3 DNA reads TGTGCCAGTAGGGGACTTGAGGGGACAGATACGCAGTATTTT.

The V call is TRBV6-6, the J call TRBJ2-7; 7 bases map to TRBD1. The CDR3 length is 15 residues. CDR1 MNHNY and CDR2 SVGAGI come from the germline V gene (reference sequence). V lost 0 bases, J lost 5 bases, and 7 bases stayed unmatched. CDR3 region: CASSYSAGGRDEQYF. Written as DNA, the CDR3 is TGTGCCAGCAGTTACTCGGCAGGGGGAAGGGACGAGCAGTACTTC.

V gene TRBV7-3 combines with J gene TRBJ2-2; 7 nucleotides match TRBD1. V was pared by 5 bases and J by 8 bases, with 5 bases of the junction left unmatched. This CDR3 has 13 residues. Germline loops: CDR1 SGHTA, CDR2 FQGTGA. CDR3 region: CASSRTGPGELFF. DNA for the CDR3: TGTGCCAGCAGCCGGACAGGTCCGGGGGAGCTGTTTTTT. Supplemented by reference TRBV7-3 and TRBJ2-2, the full variable domain reads GAGVSQTPSNKVTEKGKYVELRCDPISGHTALYWYRQSLGQGPEFLIYFQGTGAADDSGLPNDRFFAVRPEGSVSTLKIQRTERGDSAVYLCASSRTGPGELFFGEGSRLTVL.

The chain links TRBV9 to TRBJ1-5; possible D gene TRBD1, 6 bases. This CDR3 spans 16 amino acids. Trimming stripped 5 bases from V and 6 bases from J, with 21 bases between. The germline V gene has CDR1 SGDLS and CDR2 YYNGEE. The CDR3 bases are TGTGCCAGCAGAGGGGGAGACAGACCTGGGGGTCAGCCCCAGCATTTT. Its protein product is CASRGGDRPGGQPQHF. The entire variable domain, with the rest obtained from reference TRBV9 and TRBJ1-5, is as follows: DSGVTQTPKHLITATGQRVTLRCSPRSGDLSVYWYQQSLDQGLQFLIQYYNGEERAKGNILERFSAQQFPDLHSELNLSSLELGDSALYFCASRGGDRPGGQPQHFGDGTRLSIL.

The chain links TRBV11-2 to TRBJ2-3, with TRBD2 as a possible D gene (6 bases). The CDR3 loop spans 16 amino acids. In germline, CDR1 is SGHAT, CDR2 FQNNGV. Deletions cut 5 bases from V and 2 bases from J, with 17 bases between. This chain's CDR3 is CASSPPGGINTDTQYF. The CDR3 bases are TGTGCCAGCAGCCCCCCCGGCGGGATCAACACAGATACGCAGTATTTT.

This chain connects TRBV11-2 to TRBJ2-1, with D possibly matching TRBD1 (6 bases). This CDR3 has 17 residues. The V gene's germline CDR1 is SGHAT and CDR2 FQNNGV. V lost 5 bases and J lost 5, with 22 bases in between. CDR3 coding DNA: TGTGCCAGCAGCCTAAGGGAAACAGCCGGACAGAACAATGAGCAGTTCTTC. This gives the protein CASSLRETAGQNNEQFF.